A selection of T cell receptor beta chains follows, all from one sample in a study of T cells after yellow fever vaccination. One entry per CDR3 protein results from TCRdb running MiXCR on the 5' RACE reads. This sample has more than 300,000 distinct CDR3 sequences, with around a tenth found just once. The sample here was CD4+ T cells sorted from PBMCs, taken 45 days after the yellow fever booster vaccination. These receptor sequences come from a man between 18 and 29 years old who received the YFV17D yellow fever vaccine. Each CDR3 is given with its conserved first and last residue. D genes are given only for firm matches. Size is omitted from some rows. Given values are once, few, many or a class for expanded clones.

>TRBV18|TRBJ1-2|few|TRBD1
CASSSAGGGYGYTF
TGTGCCAGCTCATCCGCAGGGGGCGGCTATGGCTACACCTTC
>TRBV3-1|TRBJ2-4|.|.
CASSFSAVAKNIQYF
TGTGCCAGCAGCTTTTCAGCGGTAGCCAAAAACATTCAGTACTTC
>TRBV7-2|TRBJ2-5|few|.
CASSSRRFQETQYF
TGTGCCAGCAGCTCCAGGAGGTTCCAAGAGACCCAGTACTTC
>TRBV12-3/TRBV12-4|TRBJ1-6|.|TRBD1
CASSLLRTGNSPLHF
TGTGCCAGCAGTTTGCTACGGACAGGGAATTCACCCCTCCACTTT
>TRBV5-5|TRBJ2-5|few|.
CASSSRGMQETQYF
TGTGCCAGCAGCTCCCGGGGCATGCAAGAGACCCAGTACTTC
>TRBV29-1|TRBJ2-5|few|TRBD2
CSVDSGGETQYF
TGCAGCGTTGATTCCGGGGGGGAGACCCAGTACTTC
>TRBV12-3/TRBV12-4|TRBJ2-3|many|.
CASTNPERGTDTQYF
TGTGCCAGCACTAACCCGGAGCGGGGCACAGATACGCAGTATTTT
>TRBV4-1|TRBJ2-3|.|.
CASSQGVGTSTDTQYF
TGCGCCAGCAGCCAAGGGGTGGGGACCTCCACAGATACGCAGTATTTT
>TRBV7-9|TRBJ1-1|many|TRBD1
CASSLSGTGALAFF
TGTGCCAGCAGCTTATCCGGGACAGGGGCGTTGGCTTTCTTT
>TRBV20-1|TRBJ2-5|few|.
CSAKTGQETQYF
TGCAGTGCTAAGACGGGACAAGAGACCCAGTACTTC
>TRBV14|TRBJ2-4|.|.
CASSHGTRNIQYF
TGTGCCAGCAGCCATGGGACTCGAAACATTCAGTACTTC
>TRBV6-2/TRBV6-3|TRBJ2-3|.|TRBD1
CASTRQGDTQYF
TGTGCCAGCACCCGACAGGGAGATACGCAGTATTTT
>TRBV12-3/TRBV12-4|TRBJ1-6|many|.
CASSLGGYNSPLHF
TGTGCCAGCAGTTTAGGTGGATATAATTCACCCCTCCACTTT
>TRBV29-1|TRBJ2-5|.|.
CSVEGTAGETQYF
TGCAGCGTTGAAGGGACGGCGGGCGAGACCCAGTACTTC
>TRBV9|TRBJ2-3|few|TRBD2
CASSVTAGGNTDTQYF
TGTGCCAGCAGCGTCACCGCGGGGGGAAACACAGATACGCAGTATTTT
>TRBV7-9|TRBJ1-5|.|.
CASSLGREGLGPQHF
TGTGCCAGCAGCTTGGGGCGGGAGGGCCTCGGGCCCCAGCATTTT
>TRBV20-1|TRBJ1-2|.|.
CSPLDKSYYGYTF
TGCAGTCCTCTCGACAAGAGCTACTATGGCTACACCTTC
>TRBV18|TRBJ2-7|.|.
CASSPREWGRSSEQYF
TGTGCCAGCTCACCACGGGAGTGGGGGCGCAGTTCCGAGCAGTACTTC
>TRBV5-1|TRBJ2-1|many|.
CASSYNNEQFF
TGCGCCAGCAGCTATAACAATGAGCAGTTCTTC
>TRBV5-1|TRBJ2-5|many|TRBD1
CASKDWTGSQETQYF
TGCGCCAGCAAGGACTGGACAGGGTCACAAGAGACCCAGTACTTC
>TRBV4-2|TRBJ2-3|.|TRBD2
CASSQGSSGDTDTQYF
TGTGCCAGCAGCCAAGGATCGAGCGGGGACACAGATACGCAGTATTTT
>TRBV12-3/TRBV12-4|TRBJ2-1|.|.
CASSSGPRAPFF
TGTGCCAGCAGTTCAGGACCCAGGGCACCGTTCTTC
>TRBV7-6|TRBJ1-5|.|TRBD1
CASSRTGGHQPQHF
TGTGCCAGCAGCCGGACAGGGGGACATCAGCCCCAGCATTTT
>TRBV5-1|TRBJ2-5|many|.
CASSLGPGQETQYF
TGCGCCAGCAGCTTGGGGCCGGGTCAAGAGACCCAGTACTTC
>TRBV7-9|TRBJ1-1|few|.
CASGVRGNTEAFF
TGTGCCAGCGGAGTTAGGGGCAACACTGAAGCTTTCTTT
>TRBV6-6|TRBJ1-5|.|.
CASSNSGGNQPQHF
TGTGCCAGCAGTAACAGTGGAGGCAATCAGCCCCAGCATTTT
>TRBV29-1|TRBJ1-5|many|.
CSVVGSENQPQHF
TGCAGCGTTGTCGGCAGTGAGAATCAGCCCCAGCATTTT
>TRBV20-1|TRBJ2-5|.|.
CSASVGPQETQYF
TGCAGTGCTAGTGTAGGACCCCAAGAGACCCAGTACTTC
>TRBV4-3|TRBJ1-1|few|TRBD1
CASSLTIDRGMNTEAFF
TGCGCCAGCAGCCTAACCATCGACAGGGGTATGAACACTGAAGCTTTCTTT
>TRBV7-2|TRBJ1-5|.|.
CASSNFGTVGNQPQHF
TGTGCCAGCAGTAACTTCGGAACCGTGGGCAATCAGCCCCAGCATTTT
>TRBV5-1|TRBJ2-3|many|.
CASSLDSGYSTDTQYF
TGCGCCAGCAGCTTGGATTCGGGCTACAGCACAGATACGCAGTATTTT
>TRBV20-1|TRBJ1-6|.|.
CSATFGRPRPLHF
TGCAGTGCTACCTTCGGGCGGCCGAGACCCCTCCACTTT
>TRBV13|TRBJ2-3|once|.
CASSAPRDTDTQYF
TGTGCCAGCAGCGCCCCCAGGGATACAGATACGCAGTATTTT
>TRBV7-3|TRBJ1-1|few|.
CASSTQGTTEAFF
TGTGCCAGCAGCACTCAGGGGACCACTGAAGCTTTCTTT
>TRBV5-1|TRBJ2-1|many|TRBD2
CASMAGGGGSPEQFF
TGCGCCAGTATGGCCGGGGGGGGCGGTTCCCCCGAGCAGTTCTTC
>TRBV9|TRBJ2-1|.|.
CASSETLDLPLSSYNEQFF
TGTGCCAGCAGCGAGACTCTCGACTTGCCGCTTAGCTCCTACAATGAGCAGTTCTTC
>TRBV19|TRBJ1-4|.|TRBD1
CASSGTGTGNEKLFF
TGTGCCAGTAGTGGAACCGGGACAGGGAACGAAAAACTGTTTTTT
>TRBV4-3|TRBJ2-4|.|.
CASSPSPGADKNIQYF
TGCGCCAGCAGCCCGTCCCCGGGGGCGGACAAAAACATTCAGTACTTC
>TRBV25-1|TRBJ2-3|.|.
CASSANTQYF
TGTGCCAGCAGTGCGAATACGCAGTATTTT
>TRBV6-6|TRBJ2-1|.|TRBD1
CASGQGLNEQFF
TGTGCCAGCGGACAGGGTTTAAATGAGCAGTTCTTC
>TRBV7-2|TRBJ2-2|.|.
CASSIQYTGELFF
TGTGCCAGCAGCATCCAGTACACCGGGGAGCTGTTTTTT
>TRBV18|TRBJ2-4|.|.
CASSPPFDIQYF
TGTGCCAGCTCACCCCCGTTCGACATTCAGTACTTC
>TRBV11-2|TRBJ1-2|few|.
CASSSIRGQGYGYTF
TGTGCCAGCAGTTCCATCCGGGGTCAGGGCTATGGCTACACCTTC
>TRBV18|TRBJ2-7|.|.
CASSPPGQLGEQYF
TGTGCCAGCTCACCACCGGGGCAGCTGGGCGAGCAGTACTTC
>TRBV2|TRBJ1-4|few|.
CASSEGSGLGEKLFF
TGTGCCAGCAGTGAGGGGTCAGGGCTGGGTGAAAAACTGTTTTTT
>TRBV4-3|TRBJ2-3|few|.
CASSQDQVDTQYF
TGCGCCAGCAGCCAAGATCAGGTTGATACGCAGTATTTT
>TRBV5-4|TRBJ2-5|.|TRBD2
CASSLTGGAEETQYF
TGTGCCAGCAGCTTGACCGGGGGGGCTGAAGAGACCCAGTACTTC
>TRBV6-1|TRBJ2-7|many|TRBD2
CASRPGLAGALPNEQYF
TGTGCCAGCAGACCAGGACTAGCGGGGGCTCTTCCTAACGAGCAGTACTTC
>TRBV7-9|TRBJ1-3|.|.
CASSRGTSGNTIYF
TGTGCCAGCAGCCGCGGGACATCCGGAAACACCATATATTTT
>TRBV29-1|TRBJ2-7|.|TRBD1
CSGGNSGTGEEQYF
TGCAGCGGTGGAAACAGCGGGACAGGGGAAGAGCAGTACTTC
>TRBV29-1|TRBJ1-2|few|TRBD1
CSAVGQGDSLANYGYTF
TGCAGCGCCGTAGGACAGGGGGATTCATTAGCTAACTATGGCTACACCTTC
>TRBV5-1|TRBJ2-5|many|.
CASRRSSQETQYF
TGCGCCAGCAGAAGGTCAAGCCAAGAGACCCAGTACTTC
>TRBV4-1|TRBJ2-7|.|.
CASSQDIEGGFTYEQYF
TGCGCCAGCAGCCAAGATATTGAGGGGGGTTTCACCTACGAGCAGTACTTC
>TRBV9|TRBJ2-3|few|.
CASSVATGATTDTQYF
TGTGCCAGCAGCGTAGCTACCGGAGCTACCACAGATACGCAGTATTTT
>TRBV6-1|TRBJ2-7|few|TRBD2
CASSEAGLAGEYEQYF
TGTGCCAGCAGTGAGGCTGGACTAGCGGGCGAGTACGAGCAGTACTTC